What follows are 8 T cell receptor beta chains derived from one specimen sequenced in a study of CD8 T cells in Susac syndrome. RNA in amounts of roughly 0.5 to 1 ug was reverse transcribed with random hexamers. TCRdb called the immunoSEQ multiplex PCR reads again in MiXCR, with one record for every CDR3 protein. The sample carries hundreds of thousands of distinct CDR3 sequences, 85% recorded once. Source material: CD8+ T cells from PBMCs. These receptors were taken from a human donor with multiple sclerosis.

J is TRBJ2-3 and V is TRBV20-1; 8 bases agree with TRBD1. Germline CDR1 DFQATT, CDR2 SNEGSKA (reference sequence). The V segment lost 3 bases and the J segment 9 bases; nucleotides outside the gene matches: 5. CDR3 length: 12 residues. CDR3 sequence (DNA): TGCAGTGCTAGGGGGGACAGGTTGACGCAGTATTTT. The encoded protein is CSARGDRLTQYF.

The J gene is TRBJ2-7, the V gene TRBV27, with D perhaps TRBD1 (6 bases). Germline-derived CDR1 and CDR2 are MNHEY and SMNVEV (reference sequence). Trimming took off 8 bases at V and 0 bases at J, with 17 bases between the two ends. The CDR3 covers 15 residues. The CDR3 is CASFETGPDSYEQYF. The CDR3, as DNA: TGTGCCAGCTTTGAAACAGGGCCAGACTCCTACGAGCAGTACTTC.

The rearrangement uses TRBV11-2 and TRBJ2-1, with D hard to call. V gave up 1 base and J gave up 12 bases, with 13 bases separating them. Germline assignment: CDR1 SGHAT and CDR2 FQNNGV. The CDR3 has 13 residues. The CDR3 spells CASSLVPLYGQFF. CDR3 sequence (DNA): TGTGCCAGCAGCTTAGTTCCCCTGTACGGGCAGTTCTTC.

J is TRBJ2-1 and V is TRBV9; 12 bases align to TRBD2. This CDR3 region has 17 residues. Germline CDR1 is SGDLS and CDR2 is YYNGEE. V trimming: 6 bases; J trimming: 7 bases; junction bases outside the gene matches: 14. CDR3 loop: CASNHPVTSGSSNEQFF. In DNA, the CDR3 is TGTGCCAGCAACCACCCCGTGACTAGCGGGAGCAGTAATGAGCAGTTCTTC.

This clonotype was seen only a few times. The genes are TRBV30 and TRBJ2-1, with 8 bases fitting TRBD2. Germline values: CDR1 GTSNPN, CDR2 SVGIG (reference sequence). This CDR3 is built from 14 residues. V was clipped by 5 bases and J by 0 bases; unmatched bases: 3. The CDR3 protein is CAWGSGSSYNEQFF. For the CDR3, the DNA is TGTGCCTGGGGGAGCGGGAGCTCCTACAATGAGCAGTTCTTC.

CDR3 bases: TGTGCCAGCAGTTTAGGGCTAGCGGGAGTTGGTACGTACTTC. It encodes CASSLGLAGVGTYF. This rearrangement joins TRBV27 to TRBJ2-7; 10 bases align to TRBD2. The germline CDR1 and CDR2 sequences are MNHEY and SMNVEV (reference sequence). With V trimmed by 2 bases and J by 12 bases, 10 bases remained unmatched. The CDR3 is made up of 14 amino acids.

The CDR3 DNA follows: TGTGCCAGCAGCGTAGAGAACAGCGAATACGAGCAGTACTTC. It encodes CASSVENSEYEQYF. The rearrangement joins TRBV9 to TRBJ2-7; no clear D. The CDR3 is made up of 14 amino acids. V was pared by 0 bases and J by 4 bases, with 11 bases between. CDR1 is SGDLS, CDR2 YYNGEE, per germline. Together with reference TRBV9 and TRBJ2-7, the CDR3 gives the full variable domain: DSGVTQTPKHLITATGQRVTLRCSPRSGDLSVYWYQQSLDQGLQFLIQYYNGEERAKGNILERFSAQQFPDLHSELNLSSLELGDSALYFCASSVENSEYEQYFGPGTRLTVT.

The chain has TRBV27 and TRBJ2-1, with a possible D match to TRBD2 (6 bases). Trimming pared 8 bases from V and 10 bases from J, leaving 24 bases between. Germline V CDR1 and CDR2: MNHEY, SMNVEV (reference sequence). The CDR3 covers 15 residues. This CDR3 reads CASAVRAGRTLEQFF. The DNA for the CDR3 is TGTGCCAGCGCCGTCAGGGCGGGGCGGACCCTCGAGCAGTTCTTC.